This TCR beta chain is from a study of T-cell reconstitution after alpha-beta-depleted transplantation in children. For this clonotype: The antigen is not known.

CDR1 is LNHDA and CDR2 is SQIVND in the germline V gene (reference sequence). The CDR3 sequence is 16 residues long. Between the trimmed V and J ends, which lost 0 bases and 7 bases, there was a span of 15 bases. Broader study findings: T-cell numbers and diversity, one year after transplant, stemmed largely from T cells that were newly produced. Reportedly, only several hundred clones from non-depleted graft cells drove alpha-beta T-cell counts at about two months. There were some patients whose high TCRbeta diversity at day 60 came from surviving recipient T cells and thymic progenitors.

Preparing the TCRbeta library involved the use of unique molecular identifiers. TCRdb processed the PCR reads anew with MiXCR; each CDR3 protein has one entry. The sample holds about 870,000 distinct CDR3 sequences, under 20% seen once. The rearrangement joins TRBV19 to TRBJ2-2, with D perhaps given as TRBD1 or TRBD2 (6 bases each). This receptor was obtained from a male patient aged 10 to 17 who had a stem cell transplant for acute lymphoblastic leukemia, so the T cells may come from the graft donor. This specimen was PBMCs, mostly from graft donor cells, taken 360 days after TCRalphabeta/CD19-depleted stem cell transplant. CDR3 loop: CASSIDLEAGHGELFF. DNA of the CDR3: TGTGCCAGTAGTATAGATCTCGAGGCGGGACACGGGGAGCTGTTTTTT.